The 19 T cell receptor beta chains below were found in one sample sequenced in a study of blood T cell repertoires in COVID-19. Sequenced by immunoSEQ multiplex PCR; TCRdb stores in-frame clones only, minus some. The sample lists fewer than 450,000 clones; over 75% were seen once. Sequenced input: PBMCs or T cells enriched from blood (not recorded which). The receptor set was obtained from a woman aged 35 to 49 with acute COVID-19.

The chain has TRBV2 and TRBJ1-5; 7 positions agree with TRBD1. From germline, CDR1 is SNHLY and CDR2 FYNNEI. J lost 15 bases, V lost 7 bases, and 18 bases had no gene match. This CDR3 has 14 residues. CDR3 nucleotides: TGTGCCAGCACCACAGGCACAGGGGATTACGTTGGGCATTTT. Translated: CASTTGTGDYVGHF.

This chain uses TRBV30 with TRBJ1-1, with D unclear. Trimming shortened V by 3 bases and J by 1 base, and 9 bases separated the two germline ends. This CDR3 is built from 13 residues. Per germline, CDR1 GTSNPN and CDR2 SVGIG (reference sequence). CDR3 protein: CAWSRLPNTEAFF. Written as DNA, the CDR3 is TGTGCCTGGAGCAGGCTACCGAACACTGAAGCTTTCTTT.

The V gene is TRBV24-1, the J gene TRBJ2-1; a possible D gene is TRBD2 (6 bases). V was shortened by 4 bases and J by 8 bases, with 8 bases between the two germline ends. CDR3 length: 12 amino acids. The germline V gene encodes CDR1 KGHDR and CDR2 SFDVKD. The CDR3 bases are TGTGCCACCAGTGAAGGGACTTATGAGCAGTTCTTC. Residues: CATSEGTYEQFF.

V usage is TRBV4-2 and J usage is TRBJ2-7; TRBD1 matches at 8 bases. V was pared by 0 bases and J by 6 bases, with 7 bases of the junction left unmatched. The CDR3 is 15 residues long. Germline V gene lookup returns CDR1 LGHNA and CDR2 YNFKEQ. This CDR3 reads CASSQERTGRAEQYF. In DNA form, the CDR3 reads TGTGCCAGCAGCCAAGAGCGGACAGGGCGGGCCGAGCAGTACTTC.

The J gene is TRBJ1-1, the V gene TRBV19; 7 bases agree with TRBD1. The germline CDR1 and CDR2 sequences are LNHDA and SQIVND (reference sequence). The CDR3 covers 13 residues. The J segment lost 0 bases and the V segment lost 11 bases, leaving 6 bases of the junction unmatched. The CDR3 DNA sequence: TGTGCCGTAACGGGACAGCTGAACACTGAAGCTTTCTTT. Its translation is CAVTGQLNTEAFF. The variable domain in full, completed from reference TRBV19 and TRBJ1-1, reads DGGITQSPKYLFRKEGQNVTLSCEQNLNHDAMYWYRQDPGQGLRLIYYSQIVNDFQKGDIAEGYSVSREKKESFPLTVTSAQKNPTAFYLCAVTGQLNTEAFFGQGTRLTVV.

The chain carries TRBV5-4 and TRBJ1-6; D possibly corresponds to TRBD1 (6 bases). Deletions cut 4 bases from V and 7 bases from J, with 12 bases between. CDR1 and CDR2 from the germline V gene are SGHNT and YYREEE (reference sequence). The length of the CDR3 is 14 residues. The DNA of the CDR3 is TGTGCCAGCAGCATGACAGGAGCAAATTCACCCCTCCACTTT. It translates to CASSMTGANSPLHF.

This clone is a singleton in its sample. V is TRBV7-2 and J is TRBJ1-6; a weak D match, TRBD1 (6 bases). Trimming took 4 bases from V and 7 from J, leaving 14 bases between them. CDR3 size: 15 residues. CDR1 and CDR2 (germline): SGHTA, FQGNSA. Written as DNA, the CDR3 is TGTGCCAGCAGCTCTGCCGGGACAAAGAATTCACCCCTCCACTTT. It yields the protein CASSSAGTKNSPLHF.

The J gene is TRBJ1-4, the V gene TRBV6-5; D is unresolved. CDR1 and CDR2 from the germline V gene are MNHEY and SVGAGI. The CDR3 is 13 residues long. V was cut by 10 bases and J by 8 bases, with 17 bases left in between. In nucleotides, the CDR3 is TGTGCCACCGCGGGCCGGTTTGGGGAAAAACTGTTTTTT. Translating gives CATAGRFGEKLFF.

This clone came up once. V usage is TRBV5-1 and J usage is TRBJ1-2; D is perhaps TRBD1 (5 bases). The CDR3 covers 16 residues. Per germline, CDR1 SGHRS and CDR2 YFSETQ. Trimming left V 3 bases short and J 0 bases short, with 15 bases between. The CDR3 reads CASSSNPQATNYGYTF. CDR3 DNA sequence: TGCGCCAGCAGCTCTAACCCACAGGCCACTAACTATGGCTACACCTTC. Complete variable domain (other parts from reference TRBV5-1 and TRBJ1-2): KAGVTQTPRYLIKTRGQQVTLSCSPISGHRSVSWYQQTPGQGLQFLFEYFSETQRNKGNFPGRFSGRQFSNSRSEMNVSTLELGDSALYLCASSSNPQATNYGYTFGSGTRLTVV.

The J gene is TRBJ2-5, the V gene TRBV5-1; D is undetermined. Trimming cost V 0 bases and J 4 bases, with 10 bases left between them. The CDR3 is 14 residues long. CDR1 SGHRS and CDR2 YFSETQ come from the germline V gene. The CDR3 spells CASSLAAPGETQYF. The CDR3 region has the DNA TGCGCCAGCAGCTTGGCTGCCCCGGGAGAGACCCAGTACTTC.

The genes are TRBV9 and TRBJ2-1; possibly TRBD2 for D (7 bases). The CDR3 runs 15 residues. V gave up 0 bases and J gave up 6 bases, with 13 bases separating them. Germline V gene sequence: CDR1 SGDLS, CDR2 YYNGEE. CDR3 DNA sequence: TGTGCCAGCAGCGTAGCGGGGGGCGGAATCAATGAGCAGTTCTTC. This translates into CASSVAGGGINEQFF.

V usage is TRBV2 and J usage is TRBJ2-3, with 8 bases that match TRBD1. Trimming removed 5 bases from V and 2 bases from J; junction bases left unmatched: 6. This CDR3 comprises 15 residues. The germline V gene encodes CDR1 SNHLY and CDR2 FYNNEI. The CDR3: CASSTWTGPTDTQYF. As DNA, the CDR3 is TGTGCCAGCAGTACCTGGACAGGGCCCACAGATACGCAGTATTTT.

This clone has only one observation. The rearrangement joins TRBV7-9 to TRBJ1-4; 10 nucleotides match TRBD1. V trimming: 5 bases; J trimming: 4 bases; junction bases outside the gene matches: 7. The CDR3 is 16 amino acids. Per the germline V gene, CDR1 is SEHNR and CDR2 is FQNEAQ (reference sequence). This CDR3 is CASSGQGVEDNEKLFF. The CDR3 DNA sequence: TGTGCCAGCAGCGGACAGGGGGTTGAGGATAATGAAAAACTGTTTTTT.

This chain connects TRBV3-1 (or the pseudogene TRBV3-2) to TRBJ2-2; weak D call: TRBD1 (6 bases). The V gene lost 4 bases and the J gene lost 2 bases, with 14 bases spanning the gap. Germline CDR1 reads LGHDT; CDR2 reads YNNKEL (reference sequence). CDR3 size: 16 residues. CDR3 DNA: TGTGCCAGCAGCCTCCCACGGACAGAAAACACCGGGGAGCTGTTTTTT. It encodes CASSLPRTENTGELFF.

This chain joins TRBV7-9 and TRBJ2-7; TRBD1 agrees at 7 bases. V gave up 6 bases and J gave up 7 bases; unmatched junction bases: 9. The CDR3 contains 13 residues. The V gene's germline CDR1 is SEHNR and CDR2 FQNEAQ (reference sequence). The DNA for the CDR3 is TGTGCCAGCAGTTTCCGACAGGGTGGAGAGCAGTACTTC. This translates into CASSFRQGGEQYF.

The V gene is TRBV10-1, the J gene TRBJ1-1, with 7 bases identical to TRBD1. CDR3 length: 14 amino acids. Looked up from germline, CDR1 is WNHNN and CDR2 is SYGVQD (reference sequence). The trim removed 7 bases at V and 5 bases at J, leaving 10 bases unmatched. For the CDR3, the DNA is TGCGCCAGCAAGGAGTCGGGACAGACGACTGAAGCTTTCTTT. Its protein is CASKESGQTTEAFF.

The chain recombines TRBV20-1 with TRBJ1-1; possible D gene TRBD1, 6 bases. Germline CDR1 DFQATT, CDR2 SNEGSKA (reference sequence). The CDR3 extends over 11 amino acids. V was clipped by 4 bases and J by 8 bases, with 11 bases between them. CDR3 bases: TGCAGTGCTACGACCGGACAGGAAGCTTTCTTT. Amino acid sequence: CSATTGQEAFF.

J is TRBJ1-6 and V is TRBV19; D perhaps matches TRBD1 (5 bases). The CDR3 covers 13 residues. V gave up 8 bases and J gave up 6 bases, with 11 bases separating them. Germline-derived CDR1 and CDR2 are LNHDA and SQIVND (reference sequence). The CDR3 sequence: CASGQGSNSPLHF. The CDR3 bases are TGTGCCAGTGGGCAGGGCTCTAATTCACCCCTCCACTTT.

The chain joins TRBV5-5 to TRBJ1-4, with 7 nucleotides matching TRBD1. Germline CDR1 and CDR2: SGHKS and YYEKEE (reference sequence). This CDR3 has 16 amino acids. V shed 2 bases and J 1 base; nucleotides not matched to a gene: 5. The CDR3 region has the DNA TGTGCCAGCAGCTTTTACAGGGGAGAAACTAATGAAAAACTGTTTTTT. It yields the protein CASSFYRGETNEKLFF.